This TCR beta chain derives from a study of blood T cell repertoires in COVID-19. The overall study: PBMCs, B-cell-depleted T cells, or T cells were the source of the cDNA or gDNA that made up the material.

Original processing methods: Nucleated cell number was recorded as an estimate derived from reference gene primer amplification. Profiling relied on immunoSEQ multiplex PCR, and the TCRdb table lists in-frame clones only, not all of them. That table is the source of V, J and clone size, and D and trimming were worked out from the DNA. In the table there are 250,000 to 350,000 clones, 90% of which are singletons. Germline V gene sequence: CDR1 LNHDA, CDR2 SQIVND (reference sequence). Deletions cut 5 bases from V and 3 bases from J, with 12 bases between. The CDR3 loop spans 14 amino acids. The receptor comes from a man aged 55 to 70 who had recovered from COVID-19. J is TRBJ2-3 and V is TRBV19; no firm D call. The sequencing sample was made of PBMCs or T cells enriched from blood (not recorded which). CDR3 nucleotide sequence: TGTGCCAGTAGTTTGAATCCTCGGACAGATACGCAGTATTTT. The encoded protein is CASSLNPRTDTQYF.